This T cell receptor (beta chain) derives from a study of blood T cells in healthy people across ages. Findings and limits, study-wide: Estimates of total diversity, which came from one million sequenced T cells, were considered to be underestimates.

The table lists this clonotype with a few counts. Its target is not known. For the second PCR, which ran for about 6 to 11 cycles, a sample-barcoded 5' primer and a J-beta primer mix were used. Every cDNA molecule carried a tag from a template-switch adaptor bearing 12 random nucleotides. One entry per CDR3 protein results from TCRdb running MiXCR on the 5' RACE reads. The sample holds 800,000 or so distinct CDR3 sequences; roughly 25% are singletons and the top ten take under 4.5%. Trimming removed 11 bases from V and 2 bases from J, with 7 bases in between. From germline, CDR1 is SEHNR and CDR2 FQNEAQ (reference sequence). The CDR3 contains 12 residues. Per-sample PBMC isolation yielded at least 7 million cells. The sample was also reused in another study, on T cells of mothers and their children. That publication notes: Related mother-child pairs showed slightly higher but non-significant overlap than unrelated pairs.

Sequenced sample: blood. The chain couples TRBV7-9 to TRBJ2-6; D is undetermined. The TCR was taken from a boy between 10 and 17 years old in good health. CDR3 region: CACAPGANVLTF. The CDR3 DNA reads TGTGCCTGCGCCCCTGGGGCCAACGTCCTGACTTTC. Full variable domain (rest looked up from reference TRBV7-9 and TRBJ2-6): DTGVSQNPRHKITKRGQNVTFRCDPISEHNRLYWYRQTLGQGPEFLTYFQNEAQLEKSRLLSDRFSAERPKGSFSTLEIQRTEQGDSAMYLCACAPGANVLTFGAGSRLTVL.